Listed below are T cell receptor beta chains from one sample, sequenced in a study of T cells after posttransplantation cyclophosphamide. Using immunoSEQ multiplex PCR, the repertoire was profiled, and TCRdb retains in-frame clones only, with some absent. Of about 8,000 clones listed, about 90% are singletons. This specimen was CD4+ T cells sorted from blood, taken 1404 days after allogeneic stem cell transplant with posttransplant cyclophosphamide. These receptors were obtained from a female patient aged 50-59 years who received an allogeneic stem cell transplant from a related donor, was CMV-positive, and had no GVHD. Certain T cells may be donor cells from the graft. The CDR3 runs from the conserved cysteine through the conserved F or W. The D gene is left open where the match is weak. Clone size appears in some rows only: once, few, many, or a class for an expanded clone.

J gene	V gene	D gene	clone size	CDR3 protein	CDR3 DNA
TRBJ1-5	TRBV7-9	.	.	CASSPLVVGQPQHF	TGTGCCAGCAGCCCCCTCGTAGTCGGTCAGCCCCAGCATTTT
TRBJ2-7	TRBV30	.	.	CAWSANYEQYF	TGTGCCTGGAGCGCTAACTACGAGCAGTACTTC
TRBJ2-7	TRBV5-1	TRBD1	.	CASSTGTGNYEQYF	TGCGCCAGCAGCACCGGGACAGGGAACTACGAGCAGTACTTC
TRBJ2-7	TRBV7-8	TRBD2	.	CASSLASGHSYEQYF	TGTGCCAGCAGCTTAGCTAGCGGGCACTCCTACGAGCAGTACTTC
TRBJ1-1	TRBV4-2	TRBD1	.	CASSLTMGQGGTEAFF	TGTGCCAGCAGCCTTACTATGGGACAGGGGGGCACTGAAGCTTTCTTT
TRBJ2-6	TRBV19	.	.	CASREGAGANVLTF	TGTGCCAGTAGGGAGGGAGCTGGGGCCAACGTCCTGACTTTC
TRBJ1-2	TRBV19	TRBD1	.	CATEQGTAYGYTF	TGTGCCACCGAACAAGGGACAGCTTATGGCTACACCTTC
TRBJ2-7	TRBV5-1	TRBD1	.	CASSQDRGEYEQYF	TGCGCCAGCAGCCAGGACAGGGGGGAGTACGAGCAGTACTTC
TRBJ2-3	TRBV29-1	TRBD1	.	CSVGQGLTDTQYF	TGCAGCGTCGGACAGGGGCTCACAGATACGCAGTATTTT
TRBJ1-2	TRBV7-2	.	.	CASNTFTRGAVGYTF	TGTGCCAGCAATACCTTCACCCGGGGGGCGGTTGGCTACACCTTC
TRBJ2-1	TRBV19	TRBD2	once	CASSIGRLAESSYNEQFF	TGTGCCAGTAGTATTGGGAGACTAGCGGAGAGCTCCTACAATGAGCAGTTCTTC
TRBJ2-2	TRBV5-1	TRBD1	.	CASSSTRQGRTGELFF	TGCGCCAGCAGCTCAACCCGACAGGGGCGAACCGGGGAGCTGTTTTTT
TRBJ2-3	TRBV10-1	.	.	CASSEDPGSDTQYF	TGCGCCAGCAGTGAGGATCCGGGGTCAGATACGCAGTATTTT
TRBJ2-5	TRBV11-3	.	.	CASSLDETASGPQYF	TGTGCCAGCAGCTTAGACGAGACAGCCAGCGGGCCCCAGTACTTC
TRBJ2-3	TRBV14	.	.	CASSPRLAGDTQYF	TGTGCCAGCAGCCCGCGCCTAGCTGGAGATACGCAGTATTTT
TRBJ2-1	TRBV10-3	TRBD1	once	CAITDRDYNEQFF	TGTGCCATCACGGACAGGGATTACAATGAGCAGTTCTTC
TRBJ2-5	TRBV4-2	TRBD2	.	CASSRSISGSGAEETQYF	TGTGCCAGCAGCCGCTCGATTTCAGGGAGCGGGGCGGAAGAGACCCAGTACTTC
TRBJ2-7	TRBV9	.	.	CASSVGRGHLGAYEQYF	TGTGCCAGCAGCGTAGGAAGGGGACACCTTGGGGCCTACGAGCAGTACTTC
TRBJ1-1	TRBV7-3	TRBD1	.	CASSQTGGAYTEAFF	TGTGCCAGCAGCCAGACAGGGGGCGCATATACTGAAGCTTTCTTT
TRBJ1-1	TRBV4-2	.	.	CASSQGSVNTEAFF	TGTGCCAGCAGCCAGGGGAGTGTGAACACTGAAGCTTTCTTT
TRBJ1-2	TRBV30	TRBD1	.	CAWSSDRAVTF	TGTGCCTGGAGTTCCGACAGGGCTGTCACCTTC
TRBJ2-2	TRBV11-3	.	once	CASSLEGGSTGELFF	TGTGCCAGCAGCTTAGAAGGAGGGAGCACCGGGGAGCTGTTTTTT
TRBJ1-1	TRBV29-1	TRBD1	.	CSVYTNRGVTEAFF	TGCAGCGTTTACACAAACAGGGGAGTCACTGAAGCTTTCTTT
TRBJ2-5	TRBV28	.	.	CASMGSGAGGTQYF	TGTGCCAGCATGGGATCGGGGGCAGGGGGGACCCAGTACTTC
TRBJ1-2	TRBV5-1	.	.	CASSPTGLRSYGYTF	TGCGCCAGCAGCCCCACAGGGCTTAGAAGCTATGGCTACACCTTC
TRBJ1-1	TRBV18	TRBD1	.	CASSGQGMNTEAFF	TGTGCCAGCTCAGGACAGGGAATGAACACTGAAGCTTTCTTT
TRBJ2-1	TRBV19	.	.	CASSISQGYNEQFF	TGTGCCAGTAGTATATCGCAGGGTTACAATGAGCAGTTCTTC
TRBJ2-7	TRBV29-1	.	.	CSVLQTGWDEQYF	TGCAGCGTTTTACAGACAGGTTGGGACGAGCAGTACTTC
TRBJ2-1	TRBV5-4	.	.	CASSFNRLMAGYNEQFF	TGTGCCAGCAGCTTTAATCGATTAATGGCGGGCTACAATGAGCAGTTCTTC
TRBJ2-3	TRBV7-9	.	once	CASSGFDVGVQYF	TGTGCCAGCAGCGGCTTTGACGTGGGCGTGCAGTATTTT
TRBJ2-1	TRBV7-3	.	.	CASSLQRSSYNEQFF	TGTGCCAGCAGCCTTCAGCGGAGCTCCTACAATGAGCAGTTCTTC
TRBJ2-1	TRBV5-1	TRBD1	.	CASSPTTGVNEQFF	TGCGCCAGCAGCCCTACGACAGGGGTCAATGAGCAGTTCTTC
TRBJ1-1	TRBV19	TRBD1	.	CASGLTGANTEAFF	TGTGCCAGTGGGCTTACAGGGGCGAACACTGAAGCTTTCTTT
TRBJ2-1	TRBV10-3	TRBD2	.	CAISESRASGTNEQFF	TGTGCCATCAGTGAGTCCCGGGCTAGCGGGACCAATGAGCAGTTCTTC
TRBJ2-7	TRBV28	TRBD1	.	CASSFLGTGGYEQYF	TGTGCCAGCAGTTTTTTGGGGACAGGGGGCTACGAGCAGTACTTC
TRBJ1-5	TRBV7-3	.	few	CASSSGSNQPQHF	TGTGCCAGCAGCTCCGGTAGCAATCAGCCCCAGCATTTT
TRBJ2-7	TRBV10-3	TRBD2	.	CAIKIREGISYEQYF	TGTGCCATCAAAATCAGGGAGGGTATCTCCTACGAGCAGTACTTC
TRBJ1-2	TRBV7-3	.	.	CASSGSNYGYTF	TGTGCCAGCAGCGGCTCTAACTATGGCTACACCTTC
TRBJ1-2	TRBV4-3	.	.	CASSQDSRTAYGYTF	TGCGCCAGCAGCCAAGACAGCAGGACAGCTTATGGCTACACCTTC
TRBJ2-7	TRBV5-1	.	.	CASSLATETYEQYF	TGCGCCAGCAGCTTGGCGACAGAGACCTACGAGCAGTACTTC
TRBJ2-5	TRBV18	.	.	CASAPGLAETQYF	TGTGCCAGCGCTCCTGGGCTAGCAGAGACCCAGTACTTC
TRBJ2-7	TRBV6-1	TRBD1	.	CASILSGTGRAEQYF	TGTGCCAGCATCCTTTCCGGGACAGGGCGCGCAGAGCAGTACTTC
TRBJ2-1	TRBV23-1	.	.	CASSQSKSGLAVVQFF	TGCGCCAGCAGTCAATCGAAGTCGGGGTTGGCTGTTGTGCAGTTCTTC
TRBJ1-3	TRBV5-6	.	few	CASSLAAFDTIYF	TGTGCCAGCAGCTTGGCTGCGTTCGACACCATATATTTT
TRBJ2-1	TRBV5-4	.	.	CASSPEGRVRGEQFF	TGTGCCAGCAGCCCGGAGGGGCGGGTTCGGGGTGAGCAGTTCTTC
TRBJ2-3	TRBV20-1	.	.	CSASSTDTQYF	TGCAGTGCCTCGAGCACAGATACGCAGTATTTT
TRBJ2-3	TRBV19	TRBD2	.	CASRVGASGRADTQYF	TGTGCCAGTAGGGTTGGAGCTAGCGGGAGGGCTGATACGCAGTATTTT
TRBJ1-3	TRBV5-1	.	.	CASSLDRFGNTIYF	TGCGCCAGCAGCTTGGACAGATTCGGAAACACCATATATTTT
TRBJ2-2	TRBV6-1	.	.	CASSEVIKRELFF	TGTGCCAGCAGTGAAGTAATAAAGCGGGAGCTGTTTTTT